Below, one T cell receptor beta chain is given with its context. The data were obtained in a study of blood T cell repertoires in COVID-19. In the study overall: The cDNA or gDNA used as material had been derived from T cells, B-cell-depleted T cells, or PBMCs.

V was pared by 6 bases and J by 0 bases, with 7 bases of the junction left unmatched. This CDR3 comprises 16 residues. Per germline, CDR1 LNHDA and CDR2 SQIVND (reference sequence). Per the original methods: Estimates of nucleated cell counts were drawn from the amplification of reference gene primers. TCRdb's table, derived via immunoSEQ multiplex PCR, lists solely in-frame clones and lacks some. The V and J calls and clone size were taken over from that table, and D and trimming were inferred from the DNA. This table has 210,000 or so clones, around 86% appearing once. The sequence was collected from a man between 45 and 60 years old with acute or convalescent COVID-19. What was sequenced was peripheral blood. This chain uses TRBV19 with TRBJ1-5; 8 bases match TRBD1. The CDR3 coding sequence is TGTGCCAGTAGCGAGGGACAGGCAAATAGCAATCAGCCCCAGCATTTT. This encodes CASSEGQANSNQPQHF. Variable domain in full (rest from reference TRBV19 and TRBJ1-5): DGGITQSPKYLFRKEGQNVTLSCEQNLNHDAMYWYRQDPGQGLRLIYYSQIVNDFQKGDIAEGYSVSREKKESFPLTVTSAQKNPTAFYLCASSEGQANSNQPQHFGDGTRLSIL.